This TCR beta chain was identified during a study of response to subunit inactivated influenza vaccine. Each CDR3 protein is one row after TCRdb ran MiXCR on the RT-PCR reads. The data contain over 650,000 distinct CDR3 sequences, approximately 17% of them singletons. This clonotype has a handful of counts. What it binds is unknown. One end of the junction is discordant with germline, which a read error may explain. The CDR3 totals 13 residues. Study-level findings and limits: New T cells are recruited in small numbers by each seasonal influenza vaccination, according to the authors' suggestion.

The sequence was obtained from a man aged 50 to 59 who received an inactivated influenza vaccine. The input for sequencing was PBMCs from blood, taken 5 days after vaccination. The V and J genes are TRBV12-3 or TRBV12-4 and TRBJ1-5, with D unclear. CDR3 DNA: TGCGCCAGCAGCTTGGTTGGAGCCCAGCCCCAGCATTTT. Its translation is CASSLVGAQPQHF.